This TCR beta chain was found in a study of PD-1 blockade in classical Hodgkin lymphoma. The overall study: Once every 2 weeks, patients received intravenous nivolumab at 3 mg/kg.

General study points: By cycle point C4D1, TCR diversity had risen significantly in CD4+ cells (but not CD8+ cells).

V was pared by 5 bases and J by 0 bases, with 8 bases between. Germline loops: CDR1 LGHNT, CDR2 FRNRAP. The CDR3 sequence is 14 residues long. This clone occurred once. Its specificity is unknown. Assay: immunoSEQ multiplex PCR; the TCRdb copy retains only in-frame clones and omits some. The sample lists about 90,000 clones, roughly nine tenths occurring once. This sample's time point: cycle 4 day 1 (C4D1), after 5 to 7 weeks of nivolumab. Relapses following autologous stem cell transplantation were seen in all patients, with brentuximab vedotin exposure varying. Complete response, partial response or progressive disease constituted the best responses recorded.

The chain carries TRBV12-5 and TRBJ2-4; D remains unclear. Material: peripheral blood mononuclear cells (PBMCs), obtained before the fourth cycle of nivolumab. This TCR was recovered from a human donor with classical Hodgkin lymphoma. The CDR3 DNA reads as TGTGCTAGTGGTGGTAGTGTAGCCAAAAACATTCAGTACTTC. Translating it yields CASGGSVAKNIQYF. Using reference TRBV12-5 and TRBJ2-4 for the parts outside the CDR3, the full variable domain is DARVTQTPRHKVTEMGQEVTMRCQPILGHNTVFWYRQTMMQGLELLAYFRNRAPLDDSGMPKDRFSAEMPDATLATLKIQPSEPRDSAVYFCASGGSVAKNIQYFGAGTRLSVL.